This paragraph reports one TCR beta chain. Clones were sequenced by immunoSEQ multiplex PCR, and TCRdb holds only the in-frame ones, with some missing. Found here are some 57,000 clones, 90% of them singletons; the top ten hold 0.89%. This entry comes from a study of T cell changes during pregnancy in multiple sclerosis. The CDR3 has 15 amino acids. Trimming shortened V by 1 base and J by 2 bases, and 9 bases separated the two germline ends. Germline lookup yields CDR1 SGHAT and CDR2 FQNNGV. The chain uses TRBV11-2 and TRBJ1-5; maybe TRBD1 (6 bases). The specimen was peripheral blood, collected in the first trimester of pregnancy. The source is a female donor in good health, enrolled as a control in a pregnancy study. As DNA, the CDR3 is TGTGCCAGCAGCTTAGTGTCAGGGGGCAATCAGCCCCAGCATTTT. The encoded protein is CASSLVSGGNQPQHF.